The 24 T cell receptor beta chains given below trace back to one sample, sequenced in a study of blood T cell repertoires in COVID-19. Method: immunoSEQ multiplex PCR; TCRdb's copy keeps in-frame clones and lacks some. The sample carries some 78,000 clones, approximately 90% recorded once. Sequencing used peripheral blood. These TCRs come from a man in his forties or fifties with active or convalescent COVID-19.

The chain recombines TRBV4-1 with TRBJ2-1; 11 nucleotides line up with TRBD2. V was clipped by 4 bases and J by 6 bases; unmatched bases: 5. Looked up from germline, CDR1 is MGHRA and CDR2 is YSYEKL. The CDR3 has 15 amino acids. CDR3 in DNA: TGCGCCAGCAGCCCCGGGACTAGCGGATTCAATGAGCAGTTCTTC. As protein: CASSPGTSGFNEQFF.

This chain joins TRBV19 and TRBJ2-2, with a possible D match to TRBD2 (6 bases). Germline V gives CDR1 LNHDA, CDR2 SQIVND (reference sequence). V was pared by 7 bases and J by 1 base, with 13 bases between. The CDR3 has 15 amino acids. DNA of the CDR3: TGTGCCAGTAAAACTAGTAGCGGGAACACCGGGGAGCTGTTTTTT. Protein sequence: CASKTSSGNTGELFF.

The genes are TRBV5-8 and TRBJ2-7, with D perhaps matching TRBD1 (5 bases). Germline V gene sequence: CDR1 SGHTS, CDR2 YDEGEE. There are 13 residues in the CDR3. With 1 base removed from V and 6 bases from J, the gap between germline ends came to 11 bases. This chain's CDR3 is CASSLSDRGEQYF. The CDR3 DNA sequence: TGTGCCAGCAGCTTGAGTGATAGGGGCGAGCAGTACTTC.

The V and J genes are TRBV20-1 and TRBJ2-7; D unclear. Germline V gives CDR1 DFQATT, CDR2 SNEGSKA (reference sequence). The germline V and J ends were trimmed by 6 bases and 0 bases, with 6 bases remaining between them. This CDR3 contains 11 residues. The CDR3 nucleotides are TGCAGTGCGGCAAGCTCCTACGAGCAGTACTTC. Translating gives CSAASSYEQYF.

This chain uses TRBV5-4 with TRBJ2-7, with a weak D call TRBD1 (5 bases). CDR1 and CDR2 (germline): SGHNT, YYREEE (reference sequence). The CDR3 is 14 amino acids. V lost 0 bases, J lost 2 bases, and 9 bases lay in between. CDR3 in DNA: TGTGCCAGCAGCTTGGGGCAGGGTCCCTACGAGCAGTACTTC. Residues: CASSLGQGPYEQYF.

The rearrangement joins TRBV6-5 to TRBJ2-7, with a possible D match to TRBD2 (5 bases). This CDR3 spans 16 amino acids. Germline loops: CDR1 MNHEY, CDR2 SVGAGI. V was pared by 0 bases and J by 0 bases, with 12 bases between. Written as DNA, the CDR3 is TGTGCCAGCAGTTACTCGAATCCGGGGAGCTCCTACGAGCAGTACTTC. It is translated as CASSYSNPGSSYEQYF.

This rearrangement joins TRBV4-1 to TRBJ1-4; 7 bases are shared with TRBD1. The junction had 7 bases not matched to a gene; V was cut back by 2 bases and J by 7 bases. CDR1 MGHRA and CDR2 YSYEKL come from the germline V gene. This CDR3 spans 15 amino acids. CDR3 DNA sequence: TGCGCCAGCAGCCAATCCGGGACAGACTTTGAAAAACTGTTTTTT. It encodes CASSQSGTDFEKLFF.

The rearrangement uses TRBV15 and TRBJ1-5; D ambiguous. This CDR3 has 15 residues. The V gene's germline CDR1 is LNHNV and CDR2 YYDKDF (reference sequence). The germline V and J ends were trimmed by 2 bases and 2 bases, with 10 bases remaining between them. The CDR3 coding sequence is TGTGCCACCAGCAGACCGGGTGATGGCAATCAGCCCCAGCATTTT. This gives the protein CATSRPGDGNQPQHF.

This chain uses TRBV6-6 with TRBJ2-7; possibly TRBD1 for D (6 bases). Germline loops: CDR1 MNHNY, CDR2 SVGAGI (reference sequence). There are 13 residues in the CDR3. V lost 2 bases and J 3 bases, leaving 8 bases between the germline ends. CDR3 bases: TGTGCCAGCAGTTACGACAGGATCTACGAGCAGTACTTC. The encoded protein is CASSYDRIYEQYF.

This clone occurred a few times. The rearrangement uses TRBV5-1 and TRBJ2-3, with TRBD1 as a possible D gene (5 bases). There are 15 residues in the CDR3. The germline gives CDR1 SGHRS, CDR2 YFSETQ. Trimming took 2 bases from V and 5 from J, leaving 15 bases between them. DNA of the CDR3: TGCGCCAGCAGCTTTCTGACAGACGGGCAAGATACGCAGTATTTT. Its protein product is CASSFLTDGQDTQYF.

V and J are TRBV5-6 and TRBJ2-3, with a weak D call TRBD1 (5 bases). The V end was cut by 4 bases, the J end by 1 base, with 16 bases between. Germline V gene data show CDR1 as SGHDT and CDR2 as YYEEEE. The CDR3 extends over 16 amino acids. The CDR3 region is CASSTTDTLGTDTQYF. Here the CDR3 DNA reads TGTGCCAGCAGCACGACGGACACCCTAGGCACAGATACGCAGTATTTT.

This clone was detected only once. This chain links TRBV18 with TRBJ2-7; TRBD1 matches 7 bases. The junction had 7 bases not matched to a gene; V was cut back by 5 bases and J by 0 bases. The CDR3 extends over 15 amino acids. CDR1 is KGHSH, CDR2 LQKENI, per germline. CDR3 sequence: CASSTQGQPSYEQYF. The CDR3 coding sequence is TGTGCCAGCTCAACCCAGGGACAGCCCTCCTACGAGCAGTACTTC. Full variable domain (remainder filled in from reference TRBV18 and TRBJ2-7): NAGVMQNPRHLVRRRGQEARLRCSPMKGHSHVYWYRQLPEEGLKFMVYLQKENIIDESGMPKERFSAEFPKEGPSILRIQQVVRGDSAAYFCASSTQGQPSYEQYFGPGTRLTVT.

This clone was seen once. The chain joins TRBV25-1 to TRBJ2-2; D is possibly TRBD2 (5 bases). Per the germline V gene, CDR1 is MGHDK and CDR2 is SYGVNS. Trimming cost V 5 bases and J 7 bases, with 20 bases left between them. CDR3 length: 16 residues. The CDR3 protein is CASSRGGLGSSGELFF. The DNA for the CDR3 is TGTGCCAGCAGTCGGGGTGGCTTAGGGTCGAGCGGGGAGCTGTTTTTT. The full variable domain, completed using reference TRBV25-1 and TRBJ2-2, is EADIYQTPRYLVIGTGKKITLECSQTMGHDKMYWYQQDPGMELHLIHYSYGVNSTEKGDLSSESTVSRIRTEHFPLTLESARPSHTSQYLCASSRGGLGSSGELFFGEGSRLTVL.

The chain carries TRBV7-8 and TRBJ1-6; TRBD1 matches at 7 bases. This CDR3 is 14 amino acids long. V was pared by 1 base and J by 7 bases, with 1 base of the junction left unmatched. Germline lookup yields CDR1 SGHVS and CDR2 FQNEAQ. This CDR3 is CASSLGDRNSPLHF. CDR3 bases: TGTGCCAGCAGCTTAGGGGACAGAAATTCACCCCTCCACTTT.

The V gene is TRBV9, the J gene TRBJ2-5; 12 nucleotides align to TRBD2. Germline CDR1 SGDLS, CDR2 YYNGEE. V shed 4 bases, J shed 5 bases, and the junction held 12 bases outside the gene matches. There are 17 residues in the CDR3. CDR3 in amino acids: CASSHLAGGPLLETQYF. CDR3 nucleotide sequence: TGTGCCAGCAGCCACCTAGCGGGAGGGCCGTTATTGGAGACCCAGTACTTC. The full variable domain, with the rest looked up from reference TRBV9 and TRBJ2-5, is DSGVTQTPKHLITATGQRVTLRCSPRSGDLSVYWYQQSLDQGLQFLIQYYNGEERAKGNILERFSAQQFPDLHSELNLSSLELGDSALYFCASSHLAGGPLLETQYFGPGTRLLVL.

V gene TRBV7-2 combines with J gene TRBJ2-7, with D maybe TRBD2 (5 bases). V was cut by 3 bases and J by 3 bases, with 9 bases left in between. Per the germline V gene, CDR1 is SGHTA and CDR2 is FQGNSA. The CDR3 extends over 13 amino acids. The CDR3 loop reads CASSFDGNYEQYF. The CDR3 DNA is TGTGCCAGCAGCTTTGACGGGAACTACGAGCAGTACTTC.

V gene TRBV5-8 combines with J gene TRBJ1-5, with D perhaps matching TRBD1 (5 bases). CDR3 size: 14 residues. V dropped 1 base and J dropped 6 bases, with 11 bases sitting between them. Germline lookup yields CDR1 SGHTS and CDR2 YDEGEE. The CDR3 sequence is CASSLSGTVQPQHF. The CDR3 DNA follows: TGTGCCAGCAGCTTGAGCGGGACCGTTCAGCCCCAGCATTTT.

The genes are TRBV15 and TRBJ1-5; D possibly corresponds to TRBD1 (5 bases). The CDR3 covers 17 residues. The germline gives CDR1 LNHNV, CDR2 YYDKDF (reference sequence). V was cut by 0 bases and J by 6 bases, with 18 bases left in between. The CDR3 coding sequence is TGTGCCACCAGCAGAGATGGGACTGGGTACGGCGGTCAGCCCCAGCATTTT. It yields the protein CATSRDGTGYGGQPQHF.

The chain couples TRBV5-1 to TRBJ1-3; the match to TRBD1 covers 7 bases. Germline V CDR1 and CDR2: SGHRS, YFSETQ. The CDR3 sequence is 15 residues long. Trimming took 0 bases from V and 0 from J; bases not matched to a gene: 0. The CDR3 region has the DNA TGCGCCAGCAGCTTGGAGGGGGCCTCTGGAAACACCATATATTTT. This gives the protein CASSLEGASGNTIYF.

The V gene is TRBV30, the J gene TRBJ1-2, with D perhaps matching TRBD1 (6 bases). V lost 8 bases to trimming and J lost 8 bases, with 21 bases between them. CDR1 and CDR2 from the germline V gene are GTSNPN and SVGIG (reference sequence). This CDR3 has 13 residues. This CDR3 is CARERQQGSGYTF. For the CDR3, the DNA is TGTGCCAGGGAGCGACAACAGGGTTCGGGCTACACCTTC.

The rearrangement joins TRBV18 to TRBJ1-2, with 8 bases aligning to TRBD1. Per the germline V gene, CDR1 is KGHSH and CDR2 is LQKENI. J gave up 3 bases and V 3 bases, and 0 bases lay outside the gene matches. This CDR3 region has 13 residues. CDR3 nucleotides: TGTGCCAGCTCACCGACAGGGGACTATGGCTACACCTTC. It translates to CASSPTGDYGYTF. Supplemented by reference TRBV18 and TRBJ1-2, the full variable domain reads NAGVMQNPRHLVRRRGQEARLRCSPMKGHSHVYWYRQLPEEGLKFMVYLQKENIIDESGMPKERFSAEFPKEGPSILRIQQVVRGDSAAYFCASSPTGDYGYTFGSGTRLTVV.

The chain joins TRBV11-2 to TRBJ2-3; 10 nucleotides agree with TRBD1. This CDR3 spans 17 amino acids. In germline, CDR1 is SGHAT, CDR2 FQNNGV. The ends lost 5 bases at V and 4 bases at J; junction bases unmatched: 12. The CDR3 sequence is CASSRDRGQGIPDTQYF. CDR3 coding DNA: TGTGCCAGCAGCCGGGACAGGGGCCAGGGTATCCCAGATACGCAGTATTTT.

The V gene is TRBV6-5, the J gene TRBJ2-7; TRBD1 matches at 11 bases. The germline gives CDR1 MNHEY, CDR2 SVGAGI. The CDR3 is made up of 15 amino acids. Unmatched junction bases numbered 9, after V lost 6 bases and J lost 5 bases. Here the CDR3 DNA reads TGTGCCAGCAGGGACCGGGACAGGGGGGCCCACGAGCAGTACTTC. Its translation is CASRDRDRGAHEQYF.

This clone was picked up a small number of times. The V call is TRBV19, the J call TRBJ1-5; 7 nucleotides match TRBD1. There are 16 residues in the CDR3. CDR1 is LNHDA and CDR2 is SQIVND in the germline V gene (reference sequence). The ends lost 4 bases at V and 0 bases at J; junction bases unmatched: 6. Written as DNA, the CDR3 is TGTGCCAGTAGTACAGGGACAGTAAATAGCAATCAGCCCCAGCATTTT. Residues: CASSTGTVNSNQPQHF.